This TCR beta chain was recovered during a study of blood T cell repertoires in COVID-19. Study context: Samples representing acute and convalescent COVID-19 were sourced from the United States, Italy and Spain. From T cells, B-cell-depleted T cells, or PBMCs came the material, which was cDNA or gDNA.

Study processing details: Estimated nucleated cell counts came from reference gene primer amplification. The data were produced by immunoSEQ multiplex PCR, yet TCRdb's version contains in-frame clones alone and is incomplete. The DNA was the basis for D and trimming; V, J and clone size are from that table. The data show more than 95,000 clones, with 85% to 90% seen just once and roughly 5.3% held by the top ten. Germline lookup yields CDR1 MRHNA and CDR2 SNTAGT. Trimming removed 5 bases at V and 0 bases at J, with 10 bases between. This CDR3 region has 14 residues. The chain recombines TRBV6-4 with TRBJ1-2; no reliable D call. The TCR originated in a human donor in a cohort sampled during active COVID-19. The source material was peripheral blood. Written as DNA, the CDR3 is TGTGCCAGCAGTAGAGGGCCGACTAACTATGGCTACACCTTC. It translates to CASSRGPTNYGYTF.